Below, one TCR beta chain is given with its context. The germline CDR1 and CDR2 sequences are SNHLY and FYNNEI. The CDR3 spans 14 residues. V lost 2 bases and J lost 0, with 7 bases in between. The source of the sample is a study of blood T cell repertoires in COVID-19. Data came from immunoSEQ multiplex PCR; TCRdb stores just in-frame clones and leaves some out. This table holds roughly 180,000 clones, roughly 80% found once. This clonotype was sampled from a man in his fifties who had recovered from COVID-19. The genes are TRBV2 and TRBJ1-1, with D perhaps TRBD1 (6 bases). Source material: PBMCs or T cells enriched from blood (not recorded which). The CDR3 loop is CASSETGLNTEAFF. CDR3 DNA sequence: TGTGCCAGCAGTGAAACAGGGCTGAACACTGAAGCTTTCTTT.